A selection of T cell receptor beta chains follows, all from one sample in a study of T cell repertoires in cytomegalovirus infection. These TCRs are of unknown antigen specificity. TCRdb reanalysed the reads using MiXCR and keeps one entry per CDR3 protein. The table lists 230,000 or so distinct CDR3 sequences, 35% to 40% of them singletons, with approximately 59% in the top ten. This material consisted of CD8+ T cells from cultured PBMCs, taken from culture after CMV antigen stimulation. These receptors all stem from a human donor in good health (CMV status not recorded). Some clones in this sample may be carry-over from other donors' samples. CDR3s include the opening cysteine and the closing phenylalanine or tryptophan. D genes are given only for firm matches. The size field is filled for only some rows; it gives once, few, many or a size class.

v_gene	j_gene	len	d_gene	abundance	CDR3aa	CDR3nt
TRBV7-4	TRBJ1-5	14	.	once	CASSLGGRNQPQHF	TGTGCCAGCAGCTTGGGAGGGCGCAATCAGCCCCAGCATTTT
TRBV7-3	TRBJ2-2	15	.	few	CASSLTHTNTGELFF	TGTGCCAGCAGCTTAACCCACACCAACACCGGGGAGCTGTTTTTT
TRBV7-8	TRBJ2-2	13	.	few	CAGTGINTGELFF	TGTGCCGGGACGGGTATTAACACCGGGGAGCTGTTTTTT
TRBV28	TRBJ2-2	16	TRBD1	few	CASTVGQGANTGELFF	TGTGCCAGCACCGTCGGACAGGGGGCGAACACCGGGGAGCTGTTTTTT
TRBV3-1	TRBJ1-2	15	TRBD1	.	CASSFTGTGDYGYTF	TGTGCCAGCAGCTTCACGGGGACAGGAGACTATGGCTACACCTTC
TRBV11-2	TRBJ2-7	16	.	.	CASSLDPRQPPYEQYF	TGTGCCAGCAGCTTAGATCCGAGACAGCCACCCTACGAGCAGTACTTC
TRBV7-4	TRBJ2-7	16	.	.	CASSPTGGPHAYEQYF	TGTGCCAGCAGCCCGACCGGTGGCCCGCATGCCTACGAGCAGTACTTC
TRBV7-2	TRBJ2-3	15	TRBD2	many	CASSLGLAYTDTQYF	TGTGCCAGCAGCTTGGGACTAGCCTACACAGATACGCAGTATTTT
TRBV28	TRBJ1-2	17	.	.	CASSLGPLRGSDYGYTF	TGTGCCAGCAGTTTAGGCCCGCTAAGGGGGTCTGACTATGGCTACACCTTC
TRBV10-3	TRBJ2-7	12	.	.	CAISGSSYEQYF	TGTGCCATCAGCGGCAGCTCCTACGAGCAGTACTTC
TRBV27	TRBJ2-7	15	TRBD2	.	CASSFIAGGPIEQYF	TGTGCCAGCAGTTTTATAGCGGGAGGGCCGATTGAGCAGTACTTC
TRBV19	TRBJ2-7	14	.	.	CASSMAHGTYEQYF	TGTGCCAGTAGTATGGCCCACGGAACCTACGAGCAGTACTTC
TRBV30	TRBJ2-1	14	.	.	CAWSAGVGYNEQFF	TGTGCCTGGAGTGCGGGAGTTGGGTACAATGAGCAGTTCTTC
TRBV24-1	TRBJ2-1	14	.	.	CATSDPRGYNEQFF	TGTGCCACCAGTGATCCCCGTGGATACAATGAGCAGTTCTTC
TRBV4-1	TRBJ2-3	14	.	.	CASSQALAGHTQYF	TGCGCCAGCAGCCAAGCACTAGCCGGGCATACGCAGTATTTT
TRBV11-2	TRBJ2-1	18	TRBD2	.	CASRGGLAGGLLYNEQFF	TGTGCCAGCAGGGGGGGACTAGCGGGGGGCCTTCTATACAATGAGCAGTTCTTC
TRBV7-9	TRBJ1-2	17	.	.	CASSRGNSGSVDYGYTF	TGTGCCAGCAGCCGTGGTAATTCGGGATCTGTTGACTATGGCTACACCTTC
TRBV2	TRBJ1-2	12	.	.	CASRGTNYGYTF	TGTGCCAGCAGGGGCACGAATTATGGCTACACCTTC
TRBV10-3	TRBJ2-7	14	.	few	CAIRHRDGTYEQYF	TGTGCCATCAGACACCGGGACGGAACCTACGAGCAGTACTTC
TRBV7-8	TRBJ1-5	16	.	.	CASSLLDGGGNQPQHF	TGTGCCAGCAGCTTACTGGACGGAGGGGGCAATCAGCCCCAGCATTTT
TRBV5-6	TRBJ2-6	18	TRBD1	.	CASSVLRDSPSGANVLTF	TGTGCCAGCAGCGTGCTCCGGGACAGCCCCTCTGGGGCCAACGTCCTGACTTTC
TRBV27	TRBJ2-3	16	.	few	CASSPGQLRGTDTQYF	TGTGCCAGCAGTCCAGGACAGCTCAGGGGAACAGATACGCAGTATTTT
TRBV7-2	TRBJ1-3	10	.	.	CASGENTIYF	TGTGCCAGCGGGGAAAACACCATATATTTT
TRBV12-3/TRBV12-4	TRBJ2-7	14	TRBD2	few	CASKRSGGRDEQYF	TGTGCCAGCAAACGAAGCGGGGGTCGCGACGAGCAGTACTTC
TRBV28	TRBJ1-1	14	.	.	CASTHGAVNTEAFF	TGTGCCAGCACCCATGGGGCAGTGAACACTGAAGCTTTCTTT
TRBV5-5	TRBJ2-7	15	TRBD1	few	CASSFNPRGLDEQYF	TGTGCCAGCAGCTTCAATCCCAGGGGGTTAGACGAGCAGTACTTC
TRBV29-1	TRBJ1-1	14	.	.	CSVGGAHRDTEAFF	TGCAGCGTTGGGGGGGCCCATAGGGACACTGAAGCTTTCTTT
TRBV7-9	TRBJ2-7	16	.	few	CASSETGIPTSYEQYF	TGTGCCAGCAGCGAAACCGGGATCCCAACCTCCTACGAGCAGTACTTC
TRBV7-9	TRBJ2-3	15	.	few	CASRDRDSGTDTQYF	TGTGCCAGCAGAGACCGGGACTCGGGAACAGATACGCAGTATTTT
TRBV12-3/TRBV12-4	TRBJ1-2	15	.	.	CASTPTRGGLYGYTF	TGTGCCAGCACTCCAACCCGGGGTGGGCTCTATGGCTACACCTTC
TRBV28	TRBJ2-1	18	.	.	CASSLPPTITGAYNEQFF	TGTGCCAGCAGTTTACCCCCAACTATTACGGGGGCCTACAATGAGCAGTTCTTC
TRBV7-8	TRBJ1-6	15	TRBD1	few	CASSFNRGLDSPLHF	TGTGCCAGCAGCTTCAACAGGGGGCTAGATTCACCCCTCCACTTT
TRBV27	TRBJ1-6	16	TRBD1	few	CASSQPGTGRQSPLHF	TGTGCCAGCAGCCAACCCGGGACAGGGCGGCAGTCACCCCTCCACTTT
TRBV7-4	TRBJ2-2	13	.	few	CASRGDGTGELFF	TGTGCCAGCAGAGGTGACGGCACCGGGGAGCTGTTTTTT
TRBV20-1	TRBJ1-2	13	.	.	CSARDLGGHGYTF	TGCAGTGCTAGAGATTTGGGGGGGCACGGCTACACCTTC
TRBV7-8	TRBJ2-5	13	.	few	CASSLLPQETQYF	TGTGCCAGCAGCTTATTGCCCCAAGAGACCCAGTACTTC
TRBV7-9	TRBJ2-2	16	.	.	CASSPSRIRDPGELFF	TGTGCCAGCAGCCCCTCACGGATTCGGGACCCCGGGGAGCTGTTTTTT
TRBV7-9	TRBJ2-7	13	.	few	CASRPAISYEQYF	TGTGCCAGCCGTCCAGCGATTTCCTACGAGCAGTACTTC
TRBV7-9	TRBJ2-2	13	.	few	CASSPSKAGELFF	TGTGCCAGCAGCCCGAGTAAGGCCGGGGAGCTGTTTTTT
TRBV19	TRBJ1-5	13	.	.	CASSTRGNQPQHF	TGTGCCAGTAGTACCCGCGGAAATCAGCCCCAGCATTTT